This T cell receptor beta chain was found in a study of PD-L1 blockade in urothelial cancer. Turning to the study itself: When patients started atezolizumab around 2014, it was given at 1,200 mg intravenously every 3 weeks.

The time point was: peripheral blood 6 weeks after treatment start. The CDR3 spans 16 residues. V lost 5 bases and J lost 10; bases outside the gene matches: 10. CDR1 and CDR2 from the germline V gene are SGHTA and FQGNSA. As to this clone: Its antigen is not identified.

Study observations and caveats: Durable-benefit patients had greater expansion of tumor-associated blood clones at 3 weeks.

Repertoires were generated with immunoSEQ multiplex PCR, while TCRdb's copy carries only in-frame clones and drops some. Seen here are some 120,000 clones, 85% to 95% observed once, and the top ten hold under 5%. The sample was PBMCs, taken around atezolizumab (anti-PD-L1) treatment. This TCR was sampled from a man aged 55 to 69 with urothelial cancer. The rearrangement joins TRBV7-2 to TRBJ2-1, with 14 bases identical to TRBD2. CDR3 sequence (DNA): TGTGCCAGCAGCCCCGCCGGGGGACTAGCGGGAGTCGAGCAGTTCTTC. Translation gives CASSPAGGLAGVEQFF.